These 27 T cell receptor beta chains share one sample of origin, sequenced in a study of blood T cell repertoires in COVID-19. The data were produced by immunoSEQ multiplex PCR, yet TCRdb's version contains in-frame clones alone and is incomplete. Of about 120,000 clones detected, about 86% appear once; the ten largest clones hold about 0.9%. The specimen was peripheral blood. The source is a woman in her forties or fifties with active or convalescent COVID-19.

This chain joins TRBV15 and TRBJ2-3, with D perhaps TRBD2 (6 bases). The CDR3 spans 14 residues. Between the trimmed V and J ends, which lost 7 bases and 4 bases, there was a span of 15 bases. Germline V gene lookup returns CDR1 LNHNV and CDR2 YYDKDF (reference sequence). The CDR3 DNA is TGTGCCACCACCCCAGGAGGGGAGGCAGATACGCAGTATTTT. Its protein product is CATTPGGEADTQYF. The full variable domain, rest sourced from reference TRBV15 and TRBJ2-3, is DAMVIQNPRYQVTQFGKPVTLSCSQTLNHNVMYWYQQKSSQAPKLLFHYYDKDFNNEADTPDNFQSRRPNTSFCFLDIRSPGLGDTAMYLCATTPGGEADTQYFGPGTRLTVL.

The chain employs TRBV3-1 (or the pseudogene TRBV3-2) and TRBJ2-5; D possibly corresponds to TRBD1 (5 bases). This CDR3 has 13 amino acids. CDR1 LGHDT and CDR2 YNNKEL come from the germline V gene (reference sequence). V lost 6 bases and J 5 bases, leaving 13 bases between the germline ends. The CDR3 nucleotides read TGTGCCAGCAGACTCGAAGGGGCTGAGACCCAGTACTTC. Its translation: CASRLEGAETQYF.

Regarding this clone: Other nucleotide sequences from this sample produce the same CDR3. J is TRBJ1-1 and V is TRBV7-3, with D unclear. The CDR3 has 13 residues. V dropped 4 bases and J dropped 0 bases, with 6 bases sitting between them. Germline loops: CDR1 SGHTA, CDR2 FQGTGA. The CDR3 is CASSSTMNTEAFF. The CDR3 region has the DNA TGTGCCAGCAGCTCCACTATGAACACTGAAGCTTTCTTT. Drawing the rest from reference TRBV7-3 and TRBJ1-1, the complete variable domain is GAGVSQTPSNKVTEKGKYVELRCDPISGHTALYWYRQSLGQGPEFLIYFQGTGAADDSGLPNDRFFAVRPEGSVSTLKIQRTERGDSAVYLCASSSTMNTEAFFGQGTRLTVV.

The chain links TRBV21-1 to TRBJ2-1; the table's D call of TRBD2 was not tested on the DNA. TRBV21-1 corresponds to a pseudogene. CDR3 length: 20 residues. Written as DNA, the CDR3 is TGTGCCAGCAGCAAAATGGGACCGCCACGGGGGACGCGTGTCTACAATGAGCAGTTCTTC. The encoded protein is CASSKMGPPRGTRVYNEQFF.

The chain is built from TRBV18 and TRBJ2-2; possibly TRBD1 for D (6 bases). Germline values: CDR1 KGHSH, CDR2 LQKENI. V was clipped by 2 bases and J by 1 base, with 11 bases between them. The CDR3 sequence is 16 residues long. The CDR3 DNA follows: TGTGCCAGCTCACCAGTCGGGACACGGAACACCGGGGAGCTGTTTTTT. This gives the protein CASSPVGTRNTGELFF. The full variable domain, completed using reference TRBV18 and TRBJ2-2, is NAGVMQNPRHLVRRRGQEARLRCSPMKGHSHVYWYRQLPEEGLKFMVYLQKENIIDESGMPKERFSAEFPKEGPSILRIQQVVRGDSAAYFCASSPVGTRNTGELFFGEGSRLTVL.

This CDR3 reads CASRNQGGNTIYF. In DNA, the CDR3 is TGTGCCAGCAGAAATCAGGGAGGAAACACCATATATTTT. The chain joins TRBV6-6 to TRBJ1-3, with a weak D call TRBD1 (5 bases). The V end was cut by 6 bases, the J end by 4 bases, with 10 bases between. Germline V lookup: CDR1 MNHNY, CDR2 SVGAGI (reference sequence). CDR3 length equals 13 residues.

The V gene is TRBV18, the J gene TRBJ2-6; tentatively, D is TRBD1 (5 bases). The germline gives CDR1 KGHSH, CDR2 LQKENI. Deletions cut 4 bases from V and 1 base from J, with 14 bases between. CDR3 length: 17 amino acids. CDR3 sequence (DNA): TGTGCCAGCTCACTCGGTACTCAGGGATCTGGGGCCAACGTCCTGACTTTC. This gives the protein CASSLGTQGSGANVLTF. Variable domain in full (rest from reference TRBV18 and TRBJ2-6): NAGVMQNPRHLVRRRGQEARLRCSPMKGHSHVYWYRQLPEEGLKFMVYLQKENIIDESGMPKERFSAEFPKEGPSILRIQQVVRGDSAAYFCASSLGTQGSGANVLTFGAGSRLTVL.

The CDR3 nucleotides are TGTGCCACCAGTGATTTGGGGAAGGGGGCGTTCCAAGAGACCCAGTACTTC. It yields the protein CATSDLGKGAFQETQYF. This chain links TRBV24-1 with TRBJ2-5; 7 nucleotides agree with TRBD1. Looked up from germline, CDR1 is KGHDR and CDR2 is SFDVKD. This CDR3 is built from 17 residues. V lost 0 bases and J lost 1; bases outside the gene matches: 7.

V and J are TRBV6-4 and TRBJ2-7; TRBD1 matches 8 bases. The CDR3 has 16 residues. The germline gives CDR1 MRHNA, CDR2 SNTAGT. V gave up 0 bases and J gave up 0 bases; unmatched junction bases: 4. The DNA of the CDR3 is TGTGCCAGCAGTGACTCAGGACAGGGTATCTCCTACGAGCAGTACTTC. It specifies CASSDSGQGISYEQYF.

The gene calls are TRBV6-5 and TRBJ2-3; maybe TRBD1 (5 bases). Between the trimmed V and J ends, which lost 7 bases and 12 bases, there was a span of 20 bases. This CDR3 contains 13 residues. Germline assignment: CDR1 MNHEY and CDR2 SVGAGI. This CDR3 reads CASNGQQWQFQYF. CDR3 DNA sequence: TGTGCCAGCAATGGACAACAGTGGCAGTTCCAGTATTTT.

The chain links TRBV7-9 to TRBJ1-2, with 7 bases identical to TRBD1. V shed 5 bases, J shed 5 bases, and the junction held 14 bases outside the gene matches. The CDR3 is made up of 16 amino acids. Germline-derived CDR1 and CDR2 are SEHNR and FQNEAQ (reference sequence). The CDR3 nucleotides are TGTGCCAGCAGCCAATCTGACAGGGCGGGTTATTATGGCTACACCTTC. This translates into CASSQSDRAGYYGYTF.

The CDR3 nucleotides read TGTGCCAGCAGCCAATACAATGAGCAGTTCTTC. It specifies CASSQYNEQFF. The genes are TRBV6-5 and TRBJ2-1; D is unresolved. Germline V gene data show CDR1 as MNHEY and CDR2 as SVGAGI. This CDR3 has 11 amino acids. Trimming took off 6 bases at V and 4 bases at J, with 4 bases between the two ends.

The J gene is TRBJ1-6, the V gene TRBV28; 9 nucleotides agree with TRBD1. The CDR3 runs 14 residues. V was clipped by 6 bases and J by 9 bases; unmatched bases: 6. Germline V gene sequence: CDR1 MDHEN, CDR2 SYDVKM. The CDR3 spells CASRPGQGTSPLHF. DNA of the CDR3: TGTGCCAGCAGACCGGGACAGGGAACTTCACCCCTCCACTTT.

The V gene is TRBV27, the J gene TRBJ1-3; D not certain. The CDR3 loop spans 14 amino acids. V lost 3 bases and J lost 2, with 8 bases in between. Looked up from germline, CDR1 is MNHEY and CDR2 is SMNVEV (reference sequence). Here the CDR3 reads CASSLAAPGNTIYF. The CDR3, as DNA: TGTGCCAGCAGTTTGGCGGCTCCTGGAAACACCATATATTTT.

This chain uses TRBV7-2 with TRBJ2-1, with D perhaps TRBD2 (5 bases). The germline CDR1 and CDR2 sequences are SGHTA and FQGNSA. V was clipped by 5 bases and J by 9 bases, with 17 bases between them. The CDR3 covers 14 residues. The CDR3 region has the DNA TGTGCCAGCAGCCTCAGTGGGGTCGGAGGTGAGCAGTTCTTC. Translating it yields CASSLSGVGGEQFF.

The gene calls are TRBV6-6 and TRBJ1-2; D not certain. The CDR3 runs to 13 residues. Germline V gene sequence: CDR1 MNHNY, CDR2 SVGAGI (reference sequence). V dropped 5 bases and J dropped 2 bases, with 9 bases sitting between them. The CDR3 sequence is CASSEGENYGYTF. Here the CDR3 DNA reads TGTGCCAGCAGTGAGGGTGAAAACTATGGCTACACCTTC.

The genes are TRBV18 and TRBJ1-2, with 8 bases lining up with TRBD1. The junction had 7 bases not matched to a gene; V was cut back by 6 bases and J by 7 bases. This CDR3 comprises 13 residues. The germline gives CDR1 KGHSH, CDR2 LQKENI. CDR3: CASSVDREVGYTF. The DNA for the CDR3 is TGTGCCAGCTCCGTGGACAGGGAGGTTGGCTACACCTTC. The full variable domain, with the rest looked up from reference TRBV18 and TRBJ1-2, is NAGVMQNPRHLVRRRGQEARLRCSPMKGHSHVYWYRQLPEEGLKFMVYLQKENIIDESGMPKERFSAEFPKEGPSILRIQQVVRGDSAAYFCASSVDREVGYTFGSGTRLTVV.

The count of this clone is one. V gene TRBV4-2 combines with J gene TRBJ2-5; D might be TRBD2 (6 bases). Germline assignment: CDR1 LGHNA and CDR2 YNFKEQ. V was trimmed by 1 base and J by 2 bases, leaving 8 bases between them. CDR3 length equals 14 residues. The CDR3 DNA reads TGTGCCAGCAGCCAAGGACTAGAACAAGAGACCCAGTACTTC. Encoded protein: CASSQGLEQETQYF.

V is TRBV28 and J is TRBJ2-1; D perhaps matches TRBD1 (6 bases). The CDR3 contains 15 residues. CDR1 is MDHEN and CDR2 is SYDVKM in the germline V gene. V shed 7 bases and J shed 6 bases, with 19 bases lying between them. The CDR3 loop is CASTNRDLTSNEQFF. DNA of the CDR3: TGTGCCAGCACCAACAGGGATTTAACTTCCAATGAGCAGTTCTTC.

This rearrangement joins TRBV7-6 to TRBJ2-3; weak D call: TRBD1 (6 bases). Germline V gene lookup returns CDR1 SGHVS and CDR2 FNYEAQ. The CDR3 has 15 residues. With 1 base removed from V and 5 bases from J, the gap between germline ends came to 13 bases. CDR3 in DNA: TGTGCCAGCAGCTTAGGGACAGTGATAGAAGATACGCAGTATTTT. This codes for CASSLGTVIEDTQYF.

The V and J genes are TRBV4-3 and TRBJ2-1; 8 bases map to TRBD1. The CDR3 covers 17 residues. The germline V gene encodes CDR1 LGHNA and CDR2 YSLEER. The ends lost 1 base at V and 7 bases at J; junction bases unmatched: 12. CDR3 loop: CASSQGTGSVIANEQFF. The DNA of the CDR3 is TGCGCCAGCAGCCAAGGGACAGGGAGTGTGATTGCGAATGAGCAGTTCTTC.

This rearrangement joins TRBV28 to TRBJ2-3, with 9 bases identical to TRBD1. In germline, CDR1 is MDHEN, CDR2 SYDVKM. V dropped 4 bases and J dropped 6; count of bases not matched to a gene: 11. The CDR3 consists of 16 residues. CDR3 sequence reads: CASSSFLRTGADTQYF. CDR3 sequence (DNA): TGTGCCAGCAGTTCCTTCCTACGGACAGGGGCGGATACGCAGTATTTT.

This clone has more than one count but fewer than ten. This chain links TRBV6-6 with TRBJ1-2; a possible D gene is TRBD1 (5 bases). The V end was cut by 2 bases, the J end by 2 bases, with 12 bases between. Germline V CDR1 and CDR2: MNHNY, SVGAGI (reference sequence). The CDR3 is made up of 15 amino acids. As DNA, the CDR3 is TGTGCCAGCAGTTACGGTGGCAGGGAAAACTATGGCTACACCTTC. It is translated as CASSYGGRENYGYTF.

As for this clone: Other nucleotide sequences in the sample specify the same CDR3. The chain combines TRBV7-8 with TRBJ1-2, with 7 bases matching TRBD1. CDR3 length: 14 residues. Trimming took 1 base from V and 5 from J; bases not matched to a gene: 4. CDR1 is SGHVS, CDR2 FQNEAQ, per germline. This chain's CDR3 is CASSLDRGGYGYTF. CDR3 in DNA: TGTGCCAGCAGCTTAGACAGGGGAGGATATGGCTACACCTTC.

This clone came up once. The chain joins TRBV18 to TRBJ1-5, with D hard to call. Germline V gives CDR1 KGHSH, CDR2 LQKENI. This CDR3 comprises 13 residues. V was pared by 2 bases and J by 3 bases, with 5 bases between. CDR3 DNA: TGTGCCAGCTCACCAGGCAACAATCAGCCCCAGCATTTT. Translating it yields CASSPGNNQPQHF.

The chain has TRBV19 and TRBJ1-1, with D hard to call. The V gene's germline CDR1 is LNHDA and CDR2 SQIVND (reference sequence). CDR3 size: 14 residues. Trimming cost V 5 bases and J 3 bases, with 13 bases left between them. The chain's CDR3 is CASSGGWEDTEAFF. The CDR3 region has the DNA TGTGCCAGTAGTGGCGGATGGGAGGACACTGAAGCTTTCTTT.

The chain joins TRBV19 to TRBJ2-6, with D possibly matching TRBD1 (6 bases). The CDR3 runs 15 residues. Germline assignment: CDR1 LNHDA and CDR2 SQIVND (reference sequence). The V gene lost 4 bases and the J gene lost 1 base, with 8 bases spanning the gap. The DNA of the CDR3 is TGTGCCAGTAGTAATGACAGGTCTGGGGCCAACGTCCTGACTTTC. Residues: CASSNDRSGANVLTF.